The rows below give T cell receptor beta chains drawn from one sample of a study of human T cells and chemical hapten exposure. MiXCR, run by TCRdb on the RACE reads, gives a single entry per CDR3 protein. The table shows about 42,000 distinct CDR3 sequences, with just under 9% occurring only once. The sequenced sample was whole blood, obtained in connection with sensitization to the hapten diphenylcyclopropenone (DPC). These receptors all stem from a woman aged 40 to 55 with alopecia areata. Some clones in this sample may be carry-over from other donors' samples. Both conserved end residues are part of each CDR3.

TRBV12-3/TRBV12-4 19 CASSFGLAGVGISYNEQFF
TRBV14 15 CASSQDAGWQSEQYF
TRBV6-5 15 CASSTAMGGDKEAFF
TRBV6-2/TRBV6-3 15 CASSYSGALGYGYTF
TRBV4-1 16 CASRRVGGGPHNEQFF
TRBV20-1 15 CSARPLGTYDEKLFF
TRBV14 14 CASSRGRKQAEAFF
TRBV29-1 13 CSVTSQGSGEQYF
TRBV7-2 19 CASSRKAGGFASGANVLTF
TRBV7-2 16 CASSHRGGASSYEQYF
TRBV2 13 CASTGRRINIQYF
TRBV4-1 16 CASSQDRQAANYGYTF
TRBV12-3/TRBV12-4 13 CASSLTGTRRAFF
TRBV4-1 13 CASSQAGAYEQYF
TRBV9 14 CASSPPQGVETQYF
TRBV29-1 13 CSVERDTWETQYF
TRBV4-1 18 CASSQEQWMGQGSYEQYF
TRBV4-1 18 CASSQTPPGQGSYGEAFF
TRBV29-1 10 CVGVGDTQYF
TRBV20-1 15 CSARGYTGSTDTQYF
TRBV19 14 CASSTRRMKGGYTF
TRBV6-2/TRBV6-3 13 CASSSWPSGEQYF
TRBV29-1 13 CSVVQTGRETQYF
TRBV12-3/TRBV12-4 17 CASSFVVPGVVDEKLFF
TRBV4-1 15 CASSQTRQGFTEAFF
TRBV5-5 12 CASFGEVIRYTF
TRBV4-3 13 CASSQEVNQPQHF
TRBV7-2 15 CASSSALRGRDTQYF
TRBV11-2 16 CASTQDREAYNSPLHF
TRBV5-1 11 CASSDTDTQYF
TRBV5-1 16 CASSLELAGATGTQYF
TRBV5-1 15 CASSLSGGSFYEQYF
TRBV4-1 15 CASSLVQGDSYEQYF
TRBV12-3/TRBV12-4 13 CASRTGAWQPQHF
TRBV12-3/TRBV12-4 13 CASRLTGTDTQYF
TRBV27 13 CASSLSREYEQYF
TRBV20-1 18 CSARVEPDLTPAGDEQFF
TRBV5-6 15 CASSLVATYTDTQYF